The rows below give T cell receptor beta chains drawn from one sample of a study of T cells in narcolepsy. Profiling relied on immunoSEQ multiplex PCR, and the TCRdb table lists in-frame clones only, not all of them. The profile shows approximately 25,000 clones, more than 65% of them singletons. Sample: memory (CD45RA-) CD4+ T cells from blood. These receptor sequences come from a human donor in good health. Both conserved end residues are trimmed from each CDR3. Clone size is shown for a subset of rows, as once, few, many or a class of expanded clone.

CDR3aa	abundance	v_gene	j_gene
ASSIGSSPLH	once	TRBV19	TRBJ1-6
ASSPGPYHTDTQY	once	TRBV19	TRBJ2-3
ASSYSGGPADTQY	.	TRBV5-1	TRBJ2-3
ASIGRSDTGELF	.	TRBV19	TRBJ2-2
ASSVGMSGASPGNTIY	.	TRBV9	TRBJ1-3
ASSLRSDTQY	.	TRBV7-9	TRBJ2-3
AWSVREATF	.	TRBV30	TRBJ1-1
AWSVQAETEAF	.	TRBV30	TRBJ1-1
ASCREAGLVRDTQY	.	TRBV7-8	TRBJ2-3
ASSPRVGNTGELF	once	TRBV18	TRBJ2-2
ASSSPRDGGANVLT	.	TRBV27	TRBJ2-6